These T cell receptor beta chains were read from a single sample in a study of blood T cell repertoires in COVID-19. Repertoires were generated with immunoSEQ multiplex PCR, while TCRdb's copy carries only in-frame clones and drops some. Of 300,000 to 400,000 clones in the sample, 80% to 90% are singletons; the top ten hold about 4.2%. Sequencing was performed on PBMCs or T cells enriched from blood (not recorded which). These receptors were obtained from a middle-aged woman with acute COVID-19. CDR3s include the opening cysteine and the closing phenylalanine or tryptophan. A D gene is named only where the DNA matches it firmly. A row's size may be missing; if present it is once, few, many or a size class.

V	size	J	D	CDR3	DNA
TRBV24-1	.	TRBJ2-1	.	CATSDMEEQFF	TGTGCCACCAGTGATATGGAGGAGCAGTTCTTC
TRBV28	.	TRBJ1-2	TRBD1	CASSSGQGYGYTF	TGTGCCAGCAGTTCTGGACAGGGCTATGGCTACACCTTC
TRBV21-1	once	TRBJ1-1	.	CASSKATPDRGRTEAFF	TGTGCCAGCAGCAAAGCGACTCCTGACAGGGGGCGGACTGAAGCTTTCTTT
TRBV25-1	.	TRBJ1-4	.	CASSERRGGVGEKLFF	TGTGCCAGCAGTGAACGCAGGGGAGGGGTCGGCGAAAAACTGTTTTTT
TRBV7-2	.	TRBJ2-1	TRBD1	CASSTGQGGYNEQFF	TGTGCCAGCAGCACCGGACAGGGGGGTTACAATGAGCAGTTCTTC
TRBV18	few	TRBJ2-1	.	CASSPQSLQAYNEQFF	TGTGCCAGCTCACCACAGAGTCTTCAGGCCTACAATGAGCAGTTCTTC
TRBV7-6	once	TRBJ2-6	.	CASSLAGGQSSGANVLTF	TGTGCCAGCAGCTTAGCGGGGGGGCAGAGCTCTGGGGCCAACGTCCTGACTTTC
TRBV3-1/TRBV3-2	once	TRBJ2-2	.	CASSQRANTGELFF	TGTGCCAGCAGCCAGCGAGCGAACACCGGGGAGCTGTTTTTT
TRBV28	few	TRBJ1-5	.	CASSFLSGGTNQPQHF	TGTGCCAGCAGTTTCCTTTCTGGAGGGACGAATCAGCCCCAGCATTTT
TRBV10-3	.	TRBJ1-3	TRBD1	CAISESSTAGTGGRNTIYF	TGTGCCATCAGTGAGTCGAGTACTGCCGGGACAGGGGGTCGAAACACCATATATTTT
TRBV4-1	.	TRBJ1-1	.	CASSQVDSLGLPEAFF	TGCGCCAGCAGCCAAGTTGACTCCCTTGGCCTCCCTGAAGCTTTCTTT
TRBV7-6	.	TRBJ2-7	TRBD1	CASSRDRWDEQYF	TGTGCCAGCAGCCGGGACAGATGGGACGAGCAGTACTTC
TRBV3-1/TRBV3-2	.	TRBJ2-3	TRBD2	CASSRGTRSTDTQYF	TGTGCCAGCAGCCGTGGGACTAGATCCACAGATACGCAGTATTTT
TRBV2	.	TRBJ1-2	.	CASSDTRGPYGYTF	TGTGCCAGCAGTGACACCAGGGGCCCTTATGGCTACACCTTC
TRBV28	.	TRBJ1-2	.	CASGLQGNYGYTF	TGTGCCAGCGGGCTACAGGGTAACTATGGCTACACCTTC
TRBV19	.	TRBJ1-2	TRBD1	CASNPDRGGYTF	TGTGCCAGTAATCCGGACAGGGGTGGCTACACCTTC
TRBV7-2	.	TRBJ2-3	TRBD1	CASSLARTGGGSDTQYF	TGTGCCAGCAGCTTAGCTCGGACAGGGGGCGGCTCAGATACGCAGTATTTT
TRBV15	.	TRBJ1-1	.	CATSLRLTGLGEAFF	TGTGCCACCAGCCTGCGGCTTACAGGGTTGGGTGAAGCTTTCTTT
TRBV9	.	TRBJ2-3	TRBD1	CALERQGGTDTQYF	TGTGCCCTAGAGCGACAGGGGGGTACAGATACGCAGTATTTT
TRBV6-5	.	TRBJ1-3	TRBD1	CASNGQGGTGNTIYF	TGTGCCAGCAATGGACAGGGAGGCACTGGAAACACCATATATTTT
TRBV24-1	.	TRBJ1-5	TRBD1	CATSNRGNQPQHF	TGTGCCACCAGTAACAGGGGTAATCAGCCCCAGCATTTT
TRBV5-4	.	TRBJ1-2	.	CASSDIGDGYTF	TGTGCCAGCAGCGACATAGGTGATGGCTACACCTTC
TRBV5-6	few	TRBJ1-5	.	CASSFNSGYGQPQHF	TGTGCCAGCAGCTTTAATTCAGGGTACGGTCAGCCCCAGCATTTT
TRBV5-1	.	TRBJ1-1	.	CASSSVTKNTEAFF	TGCGCCAGCAGCTCTGTTACAAAGAACACTGAAGCTTTCTTT
TRBV7-2	.	TRBJ1-1	.	CASSPKLSVLVAFF	TGTGCCAGCAGCCCTAAGTTATCCGTTTTGGTAGCTTTCTTT
TRBV29-1	.	TRBJ2-2	TRBD1	CSADRGANTGELFF	TGCAGCGCCGACAGGGGCGCGAACACCGGGGAGCTGTTTTTT
TRBV11-2	few	TRBJ1-1	.	CASSSLYRVEAFF	TGTGCCAGCAGCTCATTATACAGGGTTGAAGCTTTCTTT
TRBV4-3	.	TRBJ2-5	TRBD2	CASSQVAGVYVGETQYF	TGCGCCAGCAGCCAAGTTGCGGGAGTGTACGTTGGCGAGACCCAGTACTTC
TRBV7-9	.	TRBJ1-1	.	CASSPPLQVVGGTEAFF	TGTGCCAGCAGCCCCCCCCTCCAAGTGGTCGGGGGAACTGAAGCTTTCTTT
TRBV6-2/TRBV6-3	.	TRBJ2-1	TRBD1	CASSRPGTGISMSSYNEQFF	TGTGCCAGCAGTCGTCCCGGGACAGGGATTAGTATGAGCTCCTACAATGAGCAGTTCTTC
TRBV7-2	.	TRBJ2-5	TRBD2	CASSLVGLAGGKETQYF	TGTGCCAGCAGCTTAGTAGGGCTAGCGGGAGGTAAAGAGACCCAGTACTTC
TRBV7-2	.	TRBJ1-2	.	CASSLDFSTYGYTF	TGTGCCAGCAGCTTAGATTTCAGTACCTATGGCTACACCTTC
TRBV6-2/TRBV6-3	.	TRBJ1-2	.	CASSYVRQGSVGYTF	TGTGCCAGCAGTTACGTGCGGCAGGGATCGGTTGGCTACACCTTC
TRBV6-5	.	TRBJ1-2	.	CASSSTGYYGYTF	TGTGCCAGCAGTTCTACGGGGTATTATGGCTACACCTTC
TRBV2	once	TRBJ1-5	.	CASRGTLRNQPQHF	TGTGCCAGCAGAGGGACACTGCGCAATCAGCCCCAGCATTTT
TRBV7-2	.	TRBJ2-7	TRBD2	CASSLLRLSGRQGSYEQYF	TGTGCCAGCAGCCTACTCCGGCTAAGCGGGAGGCAGGGGTCCTACGAGCAGTACTTC
TRBV6-6	.	TRBJ1-6	TRBD1	CASRPQGVDNSPLHF	TGTGCCAGCAGGCCACAGGGGGTGGATAATTCACCCCTCCACTTT
TRBV19	.	TRBJ1-5	.	CASLRYGGNQPQHF	TGTGCCAGTCTCCGATACGGAGGGAATCAGCCCCAGCATTTT
TRBV9	.	TRBJ2-7	TRBD1	CASSVSPDRGTRDEQYF	TGTGCCAGCAGCGTTTCCCCGGACAGGGGGACCCGAGACGAGCAGTACTTC
TRBV6-5	.	TRBJ1-2	.	CASSYSILTAYGYTF	TGTGCCAGCAGTTACTCGATTCTGACAGCGTATGGCTACACCTTC